The next 23 T cell receptor beta chains were all read from a single sample in a study of blood T cell repertoires in COVID-19. Here immunoSEQ multiplex PCR was the method, and the copy in TCRdb shows in-frame clones only, minus some. The sample has 140,000 or so clones, roughly four fifths seen once. The specimen was PBMCs or T cells enriched from blood (not recorded which). All receptors come from a man aged 50 to 60 who had recovered from COVID-19.

This chain links TRBV5-1 with TRBJ2-2; unclear D gene. Trimming removed 2 bases from V and 4 bases from J, with 12 bases in between. The germline gives CDR1 SGHRS, CDR2 YFSETQ. The CDR3 extends over 15 amino acids. CDR3 in amino acids: CASSFLRQLTGELFF. CDR3 coding DNA: TGCGCCAGCAGCTTCCTCAGGCAACTCACCGGGGAGCTGTTTTTT.

This clone has only a few counts. The genes are TRBV11-2 and TRBJ2-2; 8 bases match TRBD2. Germline V gives CDR1 SGHAT, CDR2 FQNNGV. The CDR3 totals 16 residues. Unmatched junction bases numbered 6, after V lost 6 bases and J lost 0 bases. CDR3 sequence: CASRFPGLANTGELFF. The DNA for the CDR3 is TGTGCCAGCAGGTTCCCGGGACTAGCGAACACCGGGGAGCTGTTTTTT.

The chain uses TRBV7-9 and TRBJ2-1; a possible D gene is TRBD2 (6 bases). Germline V gene lookup returns CDR1 SEHNR and CDR2 FQNEAQ (reference sequence). This CDR3 is built from 16 residues. V lost 4 bases, J lost 0 bases, and 13 bases lay in between. The CDR3 loop is CASSSGLFSSYNEQFF. The CDR3 coding sequence is TGTGCCAGCAGCTCCGGACTATTTAGCTCCTACAATGAGCAGTTCTTC. Together with reference TRBV7-9 and TRBJ2-1, the CDR3 gives the full variable domain: DTGVSQNPRHKITKRGQNVTFRCDPISEHNRLYWYRQTLGQGPEFLTYFQNEAQLEKSRLLSDRFSAERPKGSFSTLEIQRTEQGDSAMYLCASSSGLFSSYNEQFFGPGTRLTVL.

The chain combines TRBV18 with TRBJ2-7, with 8 positions matching TRBD1. Germline V CDR1 and CDR2: KGHSH, LQKENI. Germline trimming cut 6 bases from V and 2 bases from J; bases unmatched to any gene: 6. The CDR3 has 14 residues. CDR3 in amino acids: CASSIQGVAYEQYF. CDR3 nucleotides: TGTGCCAGCTCCATACAGGGGGTGGCCTACGAGCAGTACTTC.

The chain has TRBV7-9 and TRBJ2-1, with TRBD2 matching over 9 bases. The V gene's germline CDR1 is SEHNR and CDR2 FQNEAQ (reference sequence). V lost 5 bases and J lost 6; bases outside the gene matches: 8. The CDR3 contains 15 residues. Here the CDR3 reads CASSPPGLATNEQFF. For the CDR3, the DNA is TGTGCCAGCAGCCCCCCGGGACTAGCAACCAATGAGCAGTTCTTC. Together with reference TRBV7-9 and TRBJ2-1, the CDR3 gives the full variable domain: DTGVSQNPRHKITKRGQNVTFRCDPISEHNRLYWYRQTLGQGPEFLTYFQNEAQLEKSRLLSDRFSAERPKGSFSTLEIQRTEQGDSAMYLCASSPPGLATNEQFFGPGTRLTVL.

This chain uses TRBV27 with TRBJ1-2; 7 bases align to TRBD1. Germline V lookup: CDR1 MNHEY, CDR2 SMNVEV (reference sequence). This CDR3 is built from 16 residues. V lost 2 bases to trimming and J lost 2 bases; unmatched junction nucleotides: 8. CDR3 coding DNA: TGTGCCAGCAGTTTAAGACAGGGCGCAGGAAACTATGGCTACACCTTC. It translates to CASSLRQGAGNYGYTF.

This rearrangement joins TRBV29-1 to TRBJ1-6, with 7 bases fitting TRBD1. With 4 bases clipped from V and 10 bases from J, the junction kept 7 bases outside the gene matches. The CDR3 has 13 residues. Germline V gene lookup returns CDR1 SQVTM and CDR2 ANQGSEA. As DNA, the CDR3 is TGCAGCGTTGGGGGACAGTCGGGATCACCCCTCCACTTT. Its translation: CSVGGQSGSPLHF.

This chain joins TRBV27 and TRBJ2-7, with 7 nucleotides matching TRBD1. Germline V lookup: CDR1 MNHEY, CDR2 SMNVEV (reference sequence). The CDR3 has 14 residues. The V gene end was trimmed by 0 bases and the J gene end by 3 bases; junction bases not matched to a gene: 2. CDR3 sequence (DNA): TGTGCCAGCAGTTTATCCGCAGGGGGCTACGAGCAGTACTTC. Amino acid sequence: CASSLSAGGYEQYF.

J is TRBJ2-7 and V is TRBV6-5; tentatively, D is TRBD1 (6 bases). Trimming cost V 5 bases and J 4 bases, with 15 bases left between them. This CDR3 comprises 14 residues. In germline, CDR1 is MNHEY, CDR2 SVGAGI. The CDR3, as DNA: TGTGCCAGCAGTCACCGGGACAACAATTACGAGCAGTACTTC. Protein product: CASSHRDNNYEQYF.

The sample holds a few counts of this clone. V gene TRBV7-2 combines with J gene TRBJ1-5; 9 nucleotides line up with TRBD1. Unmatched junction bases numbered 6, after V lost 2 bases and J lost 4 bases. Germline V lookup: CDR1 SGHTA, CDR2 FQGNSA. The CDR3 contains 16 residues. CDR3 in DNA: TGTGCCAGCAGCTTAATAGGGGGGACAGGGAATCAGCCCCAGCATTTT. Translating it yields CASSLIGGTGNQPQHF.

This chain links TRBV6-4 with TRBJ1-6, with no clear D. Germline loops: CDR1 MRHNA, CDR2 SNTAGT. CDR3 length equals 15 residues. Trimming removed 2 bases at V and 5 bases at J, with 10 bases between. Here the CDR3 DNA reads TGTGCCAGCAGTGACCCGAGCATGGATAATTCACCCCTCCACTTT. This gives the protein CASSDPSMDNSPLHF.

Only one count was recorded for this clone. This chain connects TRBV19 to TRBJ1-1, with 8 nucleotides matching TRBD1. Germline lookup yields CDR1 LNHDA and CDR2 SQIVND (reference sequence). The CDR3 spans 13 residues. V was clipped by 5 bases and J by 8 bases; unmatched bases: 7. The CDR3 region is CASSEGTGGEAFF. CDR3 sequence (DNA): TGTGCCAGTAGTGAAGGGACAGGAGGGGAAGCTTTCTTT.

The CDR3 DNA sequence: TGTGCCAGCAGCTTGGAGTTCGGCAGGGCGGAGACCCAGTACTTC. This encodes CASSLEFGRAETQYF. The genes are TRBV5-5 and TRBJ2-5, with a possible D match to TRBD1 (5 bases). Trimming cost V 0 bases and J 5 bases, with 14 bases left between them. The CDR3 is 15 residues long. In germline, CDR1 is SGHKS, CDR2 YYEKEE (reference sequence).

The chain employs TRBV15 and TRBJ1-5; no clear D gene. The CDR3 length is 14 residues. In germline, CDR1 is LNHNV, CDR2 YYDKDF (reference sequence). V was shortened by 8 bases and J by 0 bases, with 11 bases between the two germline ends. CDR3 residues: CATGHPSSNQPQHF. CDR3 DNA sequence: TGTGCCACCGGGCATCCCAGTAGCAATCAGCCCCAGCATTTT.

The CDR3 DNA reads TGTGCCAGCAGTTACGAGGGCTTTGGCAATCAGCCCCAGCATTTT. Protein: CASSYEGFGNQPQHF. The chain joins TRBV6-2 or TRBV6-3 to TRBJ1-5; no firm D call. Deletions cut 2 bases from V and 2 bases from J, with 10 bases between. The CDR3 totals 15 residues. Germline CDR1 MNHEY, CDR2 SVGEGT.

The rearrangement joins TRBV18 to TRBJ2-5; 8 positions match TRBD1. Germline V gene sequence: CDR1 KGHSH, CDR2 LQKENI. CDR3 length: 15 residues. V lost 6 bases to trimming and J lost 4 bases; unmatched junction nucleotides: 10. The CDR3 sequence is CASSTKTGAGETQYF. The CDR3 DNA is TGTGCCAGCTCCACAAAGACAGGGGCAGGAGAGACCCAGTACTTC.

This clone was recorded only once. This chain connects TRBV19 to TRBJ1-6; D not certain. The germline gives CDR1 LNHDA, CDR2 SQIVND (reference sequence). V shed 5 bases and J shed 0 bases, with 14 bases lying between them. The CDR3 spans 17 residues. The CDR3 DNA follows: TGTGCCAGTAGTGCCCGGCAGGTTCCCTCCTATAATTCACCCCTCCACTTT. Amino acid sequence: CASSARQVPSYNSPLHF. Using reference TRBV19 and TRBJ1-6 for the parts outside the CDR3, the full variable domain is DGGITQSPKYLFRKEGQNVTLSCEQNLNHDAMYWYRQDPGQGLRLIYYSQIVNDFQKGDIAEGYSVSREKKESFPLTVTSAQKNPTAFYLCASSARQVPSYNSPLHFGNGTRLTVT.

The chain carries TRBV25-1 and TRBJ2-7, with TRBD1 identical over 7 bases. CDR1 is MGHDK and CDR2 is SYGVNS in the germline V gene. The V gene end was trimmed by 6 bases and the J gene end by 0 bases; junction bases not matched to a gene: 2. There are 13 residues in the CDR3. The chain's CDR3 is CASRGQSSYEQYF. CDR3 coding DNA: TGTGCCAGCAGGGGACAGAGCTCCTACGAGCAGTACTTC.

This chain connects TRBV6-5 to TRBJ1-1, with TRBD1 matching over 8 bases. This CDR3 spans 13 amino acids. Trimming at V came to 6 bases and at J to 2 bases, leaving 2 bases not matched to a gene. Looked up from germline, CDR1 is MNHEY and CDR2 is SVGAGI. CDR3 sequence reads: CASRTGDNTEAFF. The CDR3 region has the DNA TGTGCCAGCAGGACAGGGGATAACACTGAAGCTTTCTTT.

V and J are TRBV6-2 or TRBV6-3 and TRBJ2-6; 7 nucleotides match TRBD2. Germline-derived CDR1 and CDR2 are MNHEY and SVGEGT. This CDR3 is built from 16 residues. Trimming removed 8 bases from V and 0 bases from J; junction bases left unmatched: 7. CDR3 DNA: TGTGCCAGCGGCCAGCGGGGCAGCTCTGGGGCCAACGTCCTGACTTTC. Encoded protein: CASGQRGSSGANVLTF.

The chain recombines TRBV28 with TRBJ2-7; TRBD1 aligns across 8 bases. The CDR3 runs 13 residues. The germline V gene encodes CDR1 MDHEN and CDR2 SYDVKM. After removal of 5 bases from V and 5 bases from J, the junction contained 5 bases not matched to a gene. The CDR3 sequence: CASSPDRAHEQYF. CDR3 sequence (DNA): TGTGCCAGCAGTCCGGACAGGGCCCACGAGCAGTACTTC.

The chain links TRBV9 to TRBJ1-3, with 9 bases identical to TRBD1. CDR3 size: 16 residues. The ends lost 0 bases at V and 2 bases at J; junction bases unmatched: 3. Germline V lookup: CDR1 SGDLS, CDR2 YYNGEE. CDR3 region: CASSVGGTGTGNTIYF. CDR3 nucleotide sequence: TGTGCCAGCAGCGTAGGGGGGACAGGGACTGGAAACACCATATATTTT.

The chain employs TRBV7-9 and TRBJ1-6, with 7 bases identical to TRBD1. Germline V lookup: CDR1 SEHNR, CDR2 FQNEAQ (reference sequence). Unmatched junction bases numbered 8, after V lost 6 bases and J lost 9 bases. There are 14 residues in the CDR3. CDR3 amino acids: CASRRTGDSSPLHF. The CDR3, as DNA: TGTGCCAGCAGACGGACAGGCGATAGTTCACCCCTCCACTTT.